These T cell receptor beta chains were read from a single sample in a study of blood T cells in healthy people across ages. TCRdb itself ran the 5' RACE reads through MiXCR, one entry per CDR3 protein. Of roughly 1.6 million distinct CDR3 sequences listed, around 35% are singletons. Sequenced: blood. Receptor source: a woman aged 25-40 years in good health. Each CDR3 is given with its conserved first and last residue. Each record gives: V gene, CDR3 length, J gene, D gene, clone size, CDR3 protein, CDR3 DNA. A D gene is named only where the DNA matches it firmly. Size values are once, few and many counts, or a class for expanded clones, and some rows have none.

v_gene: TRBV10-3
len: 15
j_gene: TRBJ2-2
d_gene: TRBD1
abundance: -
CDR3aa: CAISPGTANTGELFF
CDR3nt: TGCGCCATTAGTCCCGGGACAGCTAACACCGGGGAGCTGTTTTTT

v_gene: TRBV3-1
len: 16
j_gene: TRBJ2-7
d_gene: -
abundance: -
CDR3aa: CASSLYGAPSSYEQYF
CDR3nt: TGTGCCAGCAGCCTATACGGGGCCCCGAGCTCCTACGAGCAGTACTTC

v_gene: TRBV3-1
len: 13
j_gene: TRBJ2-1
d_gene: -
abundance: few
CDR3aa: CASSQETTNEQFF
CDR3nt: TGTGCCAGCAGCCAAGAGACTACTAATGAGCAGTTCTTC

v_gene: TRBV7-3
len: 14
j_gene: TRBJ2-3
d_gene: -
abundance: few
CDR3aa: CASSTRGLTDTQYF
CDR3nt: TGTGCCAGCAGCACCCGTGGACTGACAGATACGCAGTATTTT

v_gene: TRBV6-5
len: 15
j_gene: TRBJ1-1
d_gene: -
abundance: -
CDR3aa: CASSSWVTKRSEAFF
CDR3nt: TGTGCCAGCAGTTCCTGGGTTACGAAGCGTAGTGAAGCTTTCTTT

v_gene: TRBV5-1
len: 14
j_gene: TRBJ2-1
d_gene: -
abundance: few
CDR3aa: CASSFEGEGNEQFF
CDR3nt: TGCGCCAGCAGCTTTGAGGGAGAAGGTAATGAGCAGTTCTTC

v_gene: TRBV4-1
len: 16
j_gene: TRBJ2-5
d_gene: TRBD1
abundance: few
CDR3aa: CASSQDSTGFRETQYF
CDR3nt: TGCGCCAGCAGCCAAGACTCGACAGGGTTCCGAGAGACCCAGTACTTC

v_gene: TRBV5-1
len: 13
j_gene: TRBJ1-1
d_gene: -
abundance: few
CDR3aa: CASSPEGGAEAFF
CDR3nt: TGCGCCAGCAGCCCTGAGGGGGGGGCTGAAGCTTTCTTT

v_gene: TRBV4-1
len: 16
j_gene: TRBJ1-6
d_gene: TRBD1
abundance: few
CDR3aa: CASSQGRGGAGGPLHF
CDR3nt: TGCGCCAGCAGCCAAGGAAGAGGGGGCGCCGGCGGTCCCCTCCACTTT

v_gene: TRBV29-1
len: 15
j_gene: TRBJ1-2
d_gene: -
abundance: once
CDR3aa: CSVDFPGRFNYGYTF
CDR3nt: TGCAGCGTTGATTTCCCGGGTCGCTTTAACTATGGCTACACCTTC

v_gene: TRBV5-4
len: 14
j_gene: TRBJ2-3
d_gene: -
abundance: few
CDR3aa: CASSLGVPPDTQYF
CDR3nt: TGTGCCAGCAGCTTGGGGGTCCCTCCGGATACGCAGTATTTT

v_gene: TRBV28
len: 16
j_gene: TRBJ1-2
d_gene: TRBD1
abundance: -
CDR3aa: CASSLGTRDSNYGYTF
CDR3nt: TGTGCCAGCAGTTTGGGGACTAGGGACAGCAACTATGGCTACACCTTC

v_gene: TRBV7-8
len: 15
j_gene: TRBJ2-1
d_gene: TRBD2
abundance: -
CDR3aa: CASNPGTSLRNEQFF
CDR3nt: TGTGCCAGCAACCCCGGGACTAGTTTAAGGAATGAGCAGTTCTTC

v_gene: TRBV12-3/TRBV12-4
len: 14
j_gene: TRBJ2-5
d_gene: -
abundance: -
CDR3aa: CASSLERPEETQYF
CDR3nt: TGTGCCAGCAGTTTAGAGCGGCCGGAAGAGACCCAGTACTTC